The clone carrying this TCR beta chain showed up just once. This specimen comes from a study of shared T cell receptors in the human thymus. V lost 0 bases, J lost 1 base, and 14 bases stayed unmatched. This CDR3 is built from 19 residues. Germline V gives CDR1 LGHNA, CDR2 YSLEER. Measured with immunoSEQ multiplex PCR; TCRdb has only the in-frame clones, and not every one. The sample records about 730,000 clones, 80% to 90% being singletons. A further study also used this sample, focusing on human thymus T cells.

Sequenced input: thymocytes. The chain carries TRBV4-3 and TRBJ1-1; 7 bases match TRBD1. The receptor comes from a girl under three years old with a congenital heart defect. CDR3 DNA sequence: TGCGCCAGCAGCCAAGATTATAGTAGGACAGGCAGGCAGAACACTGAAGCTTTCTTT. It encodes CASSQDYSRTGRQNTEAFF.